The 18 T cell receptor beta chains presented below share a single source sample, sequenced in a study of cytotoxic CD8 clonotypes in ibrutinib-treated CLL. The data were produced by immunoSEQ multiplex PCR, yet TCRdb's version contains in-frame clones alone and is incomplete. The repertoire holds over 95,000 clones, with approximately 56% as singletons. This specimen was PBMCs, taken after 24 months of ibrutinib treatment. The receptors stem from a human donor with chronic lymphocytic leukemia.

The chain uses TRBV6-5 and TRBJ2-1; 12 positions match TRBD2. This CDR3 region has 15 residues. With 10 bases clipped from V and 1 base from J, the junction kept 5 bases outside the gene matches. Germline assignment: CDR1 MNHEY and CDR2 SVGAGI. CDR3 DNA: TGTGCCACCCTAGCGGGGGGGCAGTCCTACAATGAGCAGTTCTTC. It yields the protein CATLAGGQSYNEQFF.

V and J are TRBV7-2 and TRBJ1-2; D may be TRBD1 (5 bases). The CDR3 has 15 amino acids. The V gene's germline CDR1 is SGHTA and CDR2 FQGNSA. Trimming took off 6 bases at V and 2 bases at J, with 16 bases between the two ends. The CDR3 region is CASRTAGGINYGYTF. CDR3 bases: TGTGCCAGCAGGACGGCGGGGGGAATAAACTATGGCTACACCTTC.

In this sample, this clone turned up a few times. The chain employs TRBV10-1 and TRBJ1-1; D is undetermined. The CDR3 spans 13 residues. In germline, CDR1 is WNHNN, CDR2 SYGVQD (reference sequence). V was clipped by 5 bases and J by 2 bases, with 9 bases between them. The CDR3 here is CASSRVSNTEAFF. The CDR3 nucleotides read TGCGCCAGCAGTCGGGTCTCCAACACTGAAGCTTTCTTT.

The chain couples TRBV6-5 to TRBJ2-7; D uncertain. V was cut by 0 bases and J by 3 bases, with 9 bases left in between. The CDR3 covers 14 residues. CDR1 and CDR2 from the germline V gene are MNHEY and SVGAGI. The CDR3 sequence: CASSYSAGNYEQYF. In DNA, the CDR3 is TGTGCCAGCAGTTACTCTGCAGGAAACTACGAGCAGTACTTC.

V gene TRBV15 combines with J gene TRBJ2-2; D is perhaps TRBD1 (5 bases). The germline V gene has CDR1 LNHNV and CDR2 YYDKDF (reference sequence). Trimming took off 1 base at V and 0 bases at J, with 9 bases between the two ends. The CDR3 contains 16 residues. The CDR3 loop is CATSRGQSSNTGELFF. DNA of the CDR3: TGTGCCACCAGCAGAGGACAGTCGTCGAACACCGGGGAGCTGTTTTTT. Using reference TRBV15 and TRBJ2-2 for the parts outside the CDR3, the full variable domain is DAMVIQNPRYQVTQFGKPVTLSCSQTLNHNVMYWYQQKSSQAPKLLFHYYDKDFNNEADTPDNFQSRRPNTSFCFLDIRSPGLGDTAMYLCATSRGQSSNTGELFFGEGSRLTVL.

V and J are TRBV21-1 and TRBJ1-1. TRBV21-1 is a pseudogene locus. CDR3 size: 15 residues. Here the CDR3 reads CASRVHPMENTEAFF. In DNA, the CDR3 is TGTGCCAGCAGGGTCCACCCGATGGAAAACACTGAAGCTTTCTTT.

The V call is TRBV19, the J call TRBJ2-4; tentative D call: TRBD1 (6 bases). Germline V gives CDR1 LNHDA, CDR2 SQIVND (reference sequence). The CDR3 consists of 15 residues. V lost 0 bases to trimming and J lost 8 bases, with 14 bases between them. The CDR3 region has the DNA TGTGCCAGTAGTATAGAGGGGGCAGGGGCGCACATTCAGTACTTC. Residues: CASSIEGAGAHIQYF.

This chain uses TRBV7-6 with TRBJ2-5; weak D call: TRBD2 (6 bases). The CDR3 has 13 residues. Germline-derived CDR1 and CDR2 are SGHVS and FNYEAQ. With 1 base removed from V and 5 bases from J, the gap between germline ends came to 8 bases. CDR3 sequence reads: CASSLGLAETQYF. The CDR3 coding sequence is TGTGCCAGCAGCTTAGGGCTAGCGGAGACCCAGTACTTC. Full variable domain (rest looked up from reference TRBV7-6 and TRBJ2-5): GAGVSQSPRYKVTKRGQDVALRCDPISGHVSLYWYRQALGQGPEFLTYFNYEAQQDKSGLPNDRFSAERPEGSISTLTIQRTEQRDSAMYRCASSLGLAETQYFGPGTRLLVL.

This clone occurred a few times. CDR3 sequence (DNA): TGTGCCAGCAAAGGACAGGGAAACTATGGCTACACCTTC. Its protein is CASKGQGNYGYTF. The chain has TRBV6-5 and TRBJ1-2, with 8 bases matching TRBD1. Germline trimming cut 7 bases from V and 2 bases from J; bases unmatched to any gene: 3. This CDR3 contains 13 residues. CDR1 is MNHEY and CDR2 is SVGAGI in the germline V gene.

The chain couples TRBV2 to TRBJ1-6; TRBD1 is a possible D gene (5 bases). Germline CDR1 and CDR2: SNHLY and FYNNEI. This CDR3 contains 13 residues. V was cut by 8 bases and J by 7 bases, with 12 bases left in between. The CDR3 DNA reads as TGTGCCAGCGATAGACAGAGAAATTCACCCCTCCACTTT. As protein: CASDRQRNSPLHF.

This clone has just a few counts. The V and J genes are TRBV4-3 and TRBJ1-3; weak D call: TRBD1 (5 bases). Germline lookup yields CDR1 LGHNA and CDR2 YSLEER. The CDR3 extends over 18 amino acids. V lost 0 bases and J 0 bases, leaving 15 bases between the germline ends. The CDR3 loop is CASSQDYGAQGSGNTIYF. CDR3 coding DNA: TGCGCCAGCAGCCAAGATTATGGTGCCCAGGGCTCTGGAAACACCATATATTTT.

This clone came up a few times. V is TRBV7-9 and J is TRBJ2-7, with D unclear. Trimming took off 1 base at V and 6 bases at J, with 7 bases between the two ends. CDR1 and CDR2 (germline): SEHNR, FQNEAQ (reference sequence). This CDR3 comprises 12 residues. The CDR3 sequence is CASSLGGVEQYF. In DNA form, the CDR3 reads TGTGCCAGCAGCTTAGGTGGCGTCGAGCAGTACTTC.

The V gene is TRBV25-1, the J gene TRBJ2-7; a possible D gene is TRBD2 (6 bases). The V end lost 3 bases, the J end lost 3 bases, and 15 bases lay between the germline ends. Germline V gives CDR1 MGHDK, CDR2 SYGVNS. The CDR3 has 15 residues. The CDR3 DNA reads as TGTGCCAGCAGTGAGGCGCGGGGTACACTCTACGAGCAGTACTTC. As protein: CASSEARGTLYEQYF.

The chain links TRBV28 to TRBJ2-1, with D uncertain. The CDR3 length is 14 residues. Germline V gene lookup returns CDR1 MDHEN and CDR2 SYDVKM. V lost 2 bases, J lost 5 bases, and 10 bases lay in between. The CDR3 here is CASSLLFRNNEQFF. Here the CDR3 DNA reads TGTGCCAGCAGTTTACTCTTCAGAAACAATGAGCAGTTCTTC. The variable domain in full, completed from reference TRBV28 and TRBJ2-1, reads DVKVTQSSRYLVKRTGEKVFLECVQDMDHENMFWYRQDPGLGLRLIYFSYDVKMKEKGDIPEGYSVSREKKERFSLILESASTNQTSMYLCASSLLFRNNEQFFGPGTRLTVL.

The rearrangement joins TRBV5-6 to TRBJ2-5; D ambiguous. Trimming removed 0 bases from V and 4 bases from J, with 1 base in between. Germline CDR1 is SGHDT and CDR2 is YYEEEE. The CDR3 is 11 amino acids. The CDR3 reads CASSLVETQYF. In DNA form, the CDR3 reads TGTGCCAGCAGCTTGGTAGAGACCCAGTACTTC.

The CDR3 bases are TGTGCCAGCAGTCGTCCAAGAGAGACCCAGTACTTC. It yields the protein CASSRPRETQYF. V is TRBV27 and J is TRBJ2-5; D call uncertain. The CDR3 runs 12 residues. With 5 bases removed from V and 4 bases from J, the gap between germline ends came to 8 bases. Germline-derived CDR1 and CDR2 are MNHEY and SMNVEV (reference sequence).

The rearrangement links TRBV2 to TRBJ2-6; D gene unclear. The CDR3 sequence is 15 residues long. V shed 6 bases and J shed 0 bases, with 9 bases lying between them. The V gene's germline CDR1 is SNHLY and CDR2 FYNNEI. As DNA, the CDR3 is TGTGCCAGCAGGGCTTACAGCTCTGGGGCCAACGTCCTGACTTTC. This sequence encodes CASRAYSSGANVLTF.

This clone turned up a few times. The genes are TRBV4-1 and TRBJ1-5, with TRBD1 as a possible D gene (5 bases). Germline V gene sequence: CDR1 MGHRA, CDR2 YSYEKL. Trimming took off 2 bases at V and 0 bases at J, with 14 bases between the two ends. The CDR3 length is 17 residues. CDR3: CASSQFSGTVSNQPQHF. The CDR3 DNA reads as TGCGCCAGCAGCCAATTCTCCGGGACGGTTAGCAATCAGCCCCAGCATTTT.